By share, the clone carrying this T cell receptor beta chain counts as medium-sized. Its antigen is not known. The data were obtained in a study of sequential checkpoint blockade in melanoma. In the study overall: Twenty-two patients had matched tumor biopsies before treatment and at week 13 after nivolumab or ipilimumab alone.

Treatment meaning: randomized to nivolumab then ipilimumab (arm A) or the reverse (arm B). Study-wide results and limits: For nivolumab-first patients, baseline tumor clonality was associated with response.

Method: immunoSEQ multiplex PCR; TCRdb's copy keeps in-frame clones and lacks some. Of about 12,000 clones in the sample, roughly 24% were seen once. This CDR3 has 17 amino acids. Germline V gives CDR1 WSHSY, CDR2 SAAADI. V shed 2 bases, J shed 2 bases, and the junction held 11 bases outside the gene matches. The receptor's source is a human donor with melanoma. The material was tumor tissue (inferred from file names), obtained from a patient given nivolumab and ipilimumab in sequence. J is TRBJ2-5 and V is TRBV10-2; 7 positions agree with TRBD2. The CDR3 DNA sequence: TGCGCCAGCAGTGAGGGGGCCGGACTAGGAAGTCAAGAGACCCAGTACTTC. Protein sequence: CASSEGAGLGSQETQYF.